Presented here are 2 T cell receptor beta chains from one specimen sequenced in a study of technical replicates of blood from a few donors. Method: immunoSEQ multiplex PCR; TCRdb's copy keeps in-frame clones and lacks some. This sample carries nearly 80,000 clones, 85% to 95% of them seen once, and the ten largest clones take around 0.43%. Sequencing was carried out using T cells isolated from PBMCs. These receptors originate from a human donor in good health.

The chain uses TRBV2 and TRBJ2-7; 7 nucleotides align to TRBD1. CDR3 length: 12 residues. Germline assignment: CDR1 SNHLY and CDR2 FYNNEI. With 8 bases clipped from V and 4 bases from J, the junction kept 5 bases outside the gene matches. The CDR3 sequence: CASWDRGYEQYF. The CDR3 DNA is TGTGCCAGCTGGGACAGAGGGTACGAGCAGTACTTC.

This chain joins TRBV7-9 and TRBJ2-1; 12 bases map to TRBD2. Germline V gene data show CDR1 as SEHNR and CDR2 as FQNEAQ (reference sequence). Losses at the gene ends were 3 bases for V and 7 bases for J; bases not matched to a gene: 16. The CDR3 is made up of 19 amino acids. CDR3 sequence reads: CASSFLLAGGPEELNEQFF. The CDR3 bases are TGTGCCAGCAGCTTCCTGCTAGCGGGAGGGCCCGAGGAGTTGAATGAGCAGTTCTTC.